The present entry profiles one T cell receptor beta chain with its context. The antigen is undetermined. Sequenced by immunoSEQ multiplex PCR; TCRdb stores in-frame clones only, minus some. This table holds some 110,000 clones, roughly 86% found once. The sample belongs to a study of cytomegalovirus exposure and HLA in healthy donors. Study summary: A later analysis reported the same platform for the 100 to 150 validation repertoires and the approximately 700 first-cohort repertoires.

Overall study results and limits: In vitro confirmation showed a few CMV-associated chains to be CMV antigen specific. Most observed TCR sequences were rare, whereas some public TCRs were detected in many donors.

The V gene's germline CDR1 is SGHRS and CDR2 YFSETQ. The CDR3 is 14 residues long. V lost 5 bases and J lost 3; bases outside the gene matches: 4. Sequencing was performed on PBMCs. The source is a young man in good health and CMV-seronegative. This chain links TRBV5-1 with TRBJ1-4; 7 nucleotides agree with TRBD1. The CDR3 sequence is CASSVGTANEKLFF. CDR3 coding DNA: TGCGCCAGCAGTGTGGGGACAGCTAATGAAAAACTGTTTTTT.